This TCR beta chain was captured in a study of blood T cells in healthy people across ages. Study conclusions and caveats: Diversity was higher, and naive CD4+ cells more numerous, in long-lived donors than in aged donors. Per million T cells, TCR beta diversity dropped roughly linearly as age increased.

A note on this clonotype: Antigen specificity is unknown.

The CDR3 is 13 amino acids. Trimming took 5 bases from V and 1 from J, leaving 9 bases between them. Per germline, CDR1 GTSNPN and CDR2 SVGIG (reference sequence). Alongside a J-beta primer mix, a sample-barcoded 5' primer served in a second PCR lasting roughly 6 to 12 cycles. TCRdb recomputed calls from the 5' RACE reads with MiXCR, one row per CDR3 protein. Here the sample spans about 830,000 distinct CDR3 sequences, 58% being singletons. At least 6.5 million PBMCs were isolated per sample. This sequence joins TRBV30 and TRBJ2-1; no reliable D call. The TCR sequence derives from a man aged 25-45 years in good health. The sequencing sample was made of blood. The CDR3 nucleotides read TGTGCCTGGGACCTGGGGTCCTACAATGAGCAGTTCTTC. As protein: CAWDLGSYNEQFF.